Following are 13 T cell receptor beta chains from one sample sequenced in a study of T-cell memory formation after mild COVID-19. TCRdb redid the calling of the 5' RACE reads with MiXCR, one entry per CDR3 protein. In the table there are fewer than 90,000 distinct CDR3 sequences, approximately 15% of which are singletons. The specimen sequenced was PBMCs or a T cell subset sorted from them (not recorded which). These receptors were collected from an adult woman who had mild COVID-19 (a few samples of this study predate the infection). Cell type and time point are not known.

The V gene is TRBV5-1, the J gene TRBJ2-1; no reliable D call. CDR3 size: 16 residues. CDR1 is SGHRS, CDR2 YFSETQ, per germline. Between the trimmed V and J ends, which lost 4 bases and 0 bases, there was a span of 14 bases. CDR3 nucleotide sequence: TGCGCCAGCAGCGATTACAGAGCGTCCTCCTACAATGAGCAGTTCTTC. Protein product: CASSDYRASSYNEQFF.

This clonotype appeared a few times. V and J are TRBV6-2 or TRBV6-3 and TRBJ2-7, with D maybe TRBD1 (6 bases). With 2 bases removed from V and 0 bases from J, the gap between germline ends came to 11 bases. The CDR3 sequence is 15 residues long. Germline V lookup: CDR1 MNHEY, CDR2 SVGEGT. CDR3 residues: CASSYVGANSYEQYF. The CDR3 region has the DNA TGTGCCAGCAGTTACGTGGGGGCAAACTCCTACGAGCAGTACTTC.

The J gene is TRBJ2-2, the V gene TRBV6-6, with TRBD2 matching over 8 bases. The germline V gene has CDR1 MNHNY and CDR2 SVGAGI (reference sequence). The CDR3 spans 16 residues. The V gene end was trimmed by 4 bases and the J gene end by 4 bases; junction bases not matched to a gene: 8. CDR3: CASSSAGTSFTGELFF. CDR3 coding DNA: TGTGCCAGCAGTTCCGCCGGGACTAGTTTCACCGGGGAGCTGTTTTTT.

V usage is TRBV30 and J usage is TRBJ2-1; no clear D. Per germline, CDR1 GTSNPN and CDR2 SVGIG (reference sequence). V was cut by 5 bases and J by 0 bases, with 14 bases left in between. CDR3 length equals 15 residues. CDR3: CAWDEGWSSYNEQFF. CDR3 coding DNA: TGTGCCTGGGATGAAGGGTGGAGCTCCTACAATGAGCAGTTCTTC.

The genes are TRBV6-6 and TRBJ1-5, with TRBD1 matching 7 bases. The CDR3 consists of 14 residues. CDR1 is MNHNY, CDR2 SVGAGI, per germline (reference sequence). V shed 7 bases and J 3 bases; nucleotides not matched to a gene: 6. CDR3 sequence (DNA): TGTGCCAGCACCACAGGGGAGGACAATCAGCCCCAGCATTTT. It is translated as CASTTGEDNQPQHF.

This clonotype showed up just a few times. The V and J genes are TRBV5-6 and TRBJ2-1, with 9 bases fitting TRBD1. CDR3 length: 14 residues. CDR1 is SGHDT, CDR2 YYEEEE, per germline. J was trimmed by 8 bases and V by 0 bases; bases with no gene match: 3. The CDR3 is CASSLGGQGYEQFF. The CDR3 nucleotides read TGTGCCAGCAGCTTGGGAGGACAGGGGTATGAGCAGTTCTTC.

For the CDR3, the DNA is TGTGCCAGCAACGGAGCGGGGAGGAATGAGCAGTTCTTC. It translates to CASNGAGRNEQFF. This chain joins TRBV9 and TRBJ2-1, with 7 bases identical to TRBD2. With 6 bases clipped from V and 7 bases from J, the junction kept 7 bases outside the gene matches. Germline assignment: CDR1 SGDLS and CDR2 YYNGEE. The CDR3 loop spans 13 amino acids. The full variable domain, in which reference TRBV9 and TRBJ2-1 provide the parts outside the CDR3, is DSGVTQTPKHLITATGQRVTLRCSPRSGDLSVYWYQQSLDQGLQFLIQYYNGEERAKGNILERFSAQQFPDLHSELNLSSLELGDSALYFCASNGAGRNEQFFGPGTRLTVL.

This clonotype has at least ten counts. The gene calls are TRBV5-1 and TRBJ2-7, with TRBD2 matching over 11 bases. The CDR3 sequence is 15 residues long. In germline, CDR1 is SGHRS, CDR2 YFSETQ. Trimming at V came to 4 bases and at J to 0 bases, leaving 3 bases not matched to a gene. The CDR3 here is CASSQTSGTSYEQYF. DNA for the CDR3: TGCGCCAGCAGCCAGACTAGCGGGACCTCCTACGAGCAGTACTTC.

The table lists this clonotype with many counts. The chain links TRBV7-2 to TRBJ2-7; the D is unclear. CDR3 length: 14 amino acids. Looked up from germline, CDR1 is SGHTA and CDR2 is FQGNSA. V was pared by 1 base and J by 1 base, with 8 bases between. The CDR3 sequence is CASSLVPGSYEQYF. The DNA for the CDR3 is TGTGCCAGCAGCTTAGTACCCGGGTCCTACGAGCAGTACTTC.

The V gene is TRBV4-3, the J gene TRBJ2-7, with D possibly TRBD1 on 5 matching bases. With 1 base removed from V and 2 bases from J, the gap between germline ends came to 6 bases. Looked up from germline, CDR1 is LGHNA and CDR2 is YSLEER. This CDR3 comprises 13 residues. Here the CDR3 reads CASSQVQAYEQYF. CDR3 in DNA: TGCGCCAGCAGCCAAGTACAGGCCTACGAGCAGTACTTC.

This clonotype has just a few counts. The chain combines TRBV12-3 or TRBV12-4 with TRBJ2-7, with 7 nucleotides matching TRBD1. After removal of 2 bases from V and 0 bases from J, the junction contained 4 bases not matched to a gene. This CDR3 is built from 15 residues. Here the CDR3 DNA reads TGTGCCAGCAGTTTAAAGGACAGGCTCTCCTACGAGCAGTACTTC. Translation: CASSLKDRLSYEQYF.

This clonotype was seen a handful of times. This chain links TRBV3-1 with TRBJ2-2; a weak D match, TRBD1 (6 bases). Looked up from germline, CDR1 is LGHDT and CDR2 is YNNKEL (reference sequence). The CDR3 has 16 amino acids. The V gene lost 0 bases and the J gene lost 6 bases, with 14 bases spanning the gap. CDR3 nucleotides: TGTGCCAGCAGCCAAGATGTGTGGGGGCGGTCCGGGGAGCTGTTTTTT. The encoded protein is CASSQDVWGRSGELFF.

The rearrangement uses TRBV13 and TRBJ2-1; weak D call: TRBD1 (6 bases). V lost 5 bases, J lost 5 bases, and 16 bases lay in between. The CDR3 sequence is 15 residues long. Per germline, CDR1 PRHDT and CDR2 FYEKMQ (reference sequence). The CDR3 DNA reads as TGTGCCAGCAGCCAACAATTGAGGACAGACAATGAGCAGTTCTTC. Its translation is CASSQQLRTDNEQFF.